This T cell receptor beta chain was found in a study of blood T cell repertoires in COVID-19. Turning to the study itself: COVID-19 samples from acute and convalescent phases originated in the United States, Italy and Spain.

The germline V gene encodes CDR1 SGHTA and CDR2 FQGTGA. V dropped 4 bases and J dropped 9; count of bases not matched to a gene: 7. CDR3 length equals 14 residues. Generated by immunoSEQ multiplex PCR, the TCRdb table keeps only in-frame clones and is missing some. The sample records about 150,000 clones, roughly 85% being singletons. The V and J genes are TRBV7-3 and TRBJ2-4, with 9 bases that match TRBD1. This receptor was taken from a woman aged 80 or older with active or convalescent COVID-19. Sequenced: peripheral blood. The CDR3 is CASSWTGENGIQYF. In DNA, the CDR3 is TGTGCCAGCAGCTGGACAGGGGAGAATGGCATTCAGTACTTC.